The sequence of this T cell receptor (beta chain) was determined in a study of blood T cell repertoires in COVID-19. Across the study: Acute-phase and convalescent COVID-19 samples originated in the United States, Italy and Spain. PBMCs, B-cell-depleted T cells, or T cells were the source of the cDNA or gDNA that made up the material.

V was trimmed by 1 base and J by 1 base, leaving 7 bases between them. This CDR3 has 14 residues. Germline V gene data show CDR1 as SGHRS and CDR2 as YFSETQ. As handled by the study authors: Reference gene primer amplification yielded estimated nucleated cell counts. This table comes from immunoSEQ multiplex PCR, and its TCRdb copy is limited to in-frame clones, with some not included. V and J calls and clone size follow that table, whereas D and trimming were derived from the DNA. The table records fewer than 130,000 clones, approximately 65% of them present only once. The receptor was derived from a woman aged 60-75 years with acute or convalescent COVID-19. This chain links TRBV5-1 with TRBJ2-3, with a weak D call TRBD2 (5 bases). The sample comprised peripheral blood. The CDR3 region is CASSLNSGTDTQYF. CDR3 coding DNA: TGCGCCAGCAGCTTGAATAGCGGCACAGATACGCAGTATTTT. The whole variable domain, remainder taken from reference TRBV5-1 and TRBJ2-3, is KAGVTQTPRYLIKTRGQQVTLSCSPISGHRSVSWYQQTPGQGLQFLFEYFSETQRNKGNFPGRFSGRQFSNSRSEMNVSTLELGDSALYLCASSLNSGTDTQYFGPGTRLTVL.